This T cell receptor (beta chain) is drawn from a study of graft-versus-host responses after intestinal transplantation. With 3 bases removed from V and 8 bases from J, the gap between germline ends came to 19 bases. The germline CDR1 and CDR2 sequences are GTSNPN and SVGIG (reference sequence). The CDR3 length is 15 residues. Study-level points and caveats: Among circulating GvH clones, peak levels were associated with early post-transplant declines in HvG clones. In patients with graft-donor T cell macrochimerism, allograft graft-versus-host to host-versus-graft clonal ratios were high. Recipient marrow harbored GvH clones, some of which surfaced first in ileum or blood.

In regard to this clone: What it binds is not known.

Generated by immunoSEQ multiplex PCR, the TCRdb table keeps only in-frame clones and is missing some. The sample includes under 95,000 clones, roughly 80% of them seen just once. The chain has TRBV30 and TRBJ1-4; D not resolved. The clonotype originates from a human donor who received an intestinal transplant. This specimen consisted of unstimulated CD4+ T cells sorted from spleen or lymph node cells, obtained before intestinal transplant. CDR3: CAWRDDDGPGEKLFF. CDR3 nucleotide sequence: TGTGCCTGGAGGGACGACGACGGGCCGGGGGAAAAACTGTTTTTT.